Below, one T cell receptor beta chain is given with its context. What it binds is not known. This cohort consisted of healthy bone marrow donors. The data were obtained in a study of cytomegalovirus exposure and HLA in healthy donors. Study-wide results and caveats: Highly shared sequence variants in one cluster were likely a sequencing artifact. In a later analysis, the majority of CMV-associated beta chains seemingly showed HLA restriction.

This PCR relied on a set of 60 Vbeta primers and 13 Jbeta primers. The repertoire was sequenced with immunoSEQ multiplex PCR; TCRdb's copy has only in-frame clones and lacks some. The sample has some 78,000 clones, 55% to 85% seen once. This TCR was recovered from a woman between 35 and 50 years old in good health and CMV-seropositive. The sequenced sample consisted of PBMCs.

The CDR3 DNA follows: TGCGCCAGCAGTCAATACGGAGTCAAGATACTGAAGTGGCAAGAGACCCAGTACTTC. Translation gives CASSQYGVKILKWQETQYF. V usage is TRBV23-1 and J usage is TRBJ2-5; D not certain. TRBV23-1 falls under the ORF class, with uncertain function. CDR3 length: 19 residues. V was shortened by 1 base and J by 2 bases, with 23 bases between the two germline ends.